One and the same sample provided the 10 T cell receptor beta chains below, sequenced in a study of cytomegalovirus exposure and HLA in healthy donors. Primers for the PCR totalled 60 Vbeta and 13 Jbeta. Here immunoSEQ multiplex PCR was the method, and the copy in TCRdb shows in-frame clones only, minus some. Found here are more than 95,000 clones, roughly three quarters of them singletons; the top ten hold about 5.3%. The sample taken for sequencing was PBMCs. These receptors were collected from a male donor in good health and CMV-seronegative.

The sample holds one count of this clone. The V call is TRBV28, the J call TRBJ2-7; the D is unclear. Trimming removed 6 bases at V and 4 bases at J, with 7 bases between. From germline, CDR1 is MDHEN and CDR2 SYDVKM. CDR3 length: 11 residues. This CDR3 is CASSQIYEQYF. The CDR3 DNA reads TGTGCCAGCAGCCAAATTTACGAGCAGTACTTC.

The V and J genes are TRBV15 and TRBJ2-1; a weak D match, TRBD1 (5 bases). The CDR3 loop spans 15 amino acids. The ends were cut back, 2 bases at V and 8 bases at J, with 16 bases in the middle. From germline, CDR1 is LNHNV and CDR2 YYDKDF (reference sequence). The CDR3 sequence: CATSRNRAGYDEQFF. The CDR3 bases are TGTGCCACCAGCAGAAATAGGGCAGGGTATGATGAGCAGTTCTTC.

The chain joins TRBV15 to TRBJ2-5, with 8 bases lining up with TRBD1. The J call is uncertain, as TRBJ2-7 better fits the DNA end. Germline V gene data show CDR1 as LNHNV and CDR2 as YYDKDF (reference sequence). This CDR3 region has 15 residues. The CDR3 reads CATSRYRGSSYEQYF. The CDR3 coding sequence is TGTGCCACCAGCAGGTACAGGGGGAGCTCCTACGAGCAGTACTTC.

The chain uses TRBV7-3 and TRBJ2-3; 8 bases line up with TRBD2. V lost 5 bases to trimming and J lost 7 bases; unmatched junction nucleotides: 8. This CDR3 is built from 14 residues. Germline V gene lookup returns CDR1 SGHTA and CDR2 FQGTGA. Here the CDR3 reads CASSETSGTYTQYF. DNA of the CDR3: TGTGCCAGCAGCGAAACTAGCGGTACATATACGCAGTATTTT.

V gene TRBV14 combines with J gene TRBJ2-6, with D unresolved. This CDR3 region has 14 residues. CDR1 is SGHDN, CDR2 FVKESK, per germline. The V gene lost 3 bases and the J gene lost 3 bases, with 6 bases spanning the gap. CDR3 sequence reads: CASSHNGGANVLTF. The CDR3 bases are TGTGCCAGCAGCCATAACGGTGGGGCCAACGTCCTGACTTTC.

This clone was observed once. The gene calls are TRBV5-1 and TRBJ2-6; 10 nucleotides match TRBD2. The germline V gene encodes CDR1 SGHRS and CDR2 YFSETQ. V gave up 5 bases and J gave up 4 bases; unmatched junction bases: 15. CDR3 length equals 19 residues. In nucleotides, the CDR3 is TGCGCCAGCAGTAGCGGGAGGTTAAGCGGAAGTTTGGGGGCCAACGTCCTGACTTTC. This gives the protein CASSSGRLSGSLGANVLTF.

The genes are TRBV18 and TRBJ2-5; 11 positions match TRBD2. The CDR3 length is 17 residues. In germline, CDR1 is KGHSH, CDR2 LQKENI. J was trimmed by 4 bases and V by 2 bases; bases with no gene match: 9. CDR3 in DNA: TGTGCCAGCTCACCAGGGCTAGCGGGAGGTGGTGGAGAGACCCAGTACTTC. Translating it yields CASSPGLAGGGGETQYF.

The genes are TRBV11-2 and TRBJ1-6; no reliable D call. Germline assignment: CDR1 SGHAT and CDR2 FQNNGV. This CDR3 has 17 residues. V was clipped by 1 base and J by 0 bases, with 10 bases between them. CDR3 in amino acids: CASSLAVQSSYNSPLHF. The CDR3 nucleotides read TGTGCCAGCAGCTTAGCTGTTCAGTCCTCCTATAATTCACCCCTCCACTTT.

This chain connects TRBV15 to TRBJ2-6; 10 bases map to TRBD1. Germline V gene sequence: CDR1 LNHNV, CDR2 YYDKDF (reference sequence). The CDR3 is 16 amino acids. Unmatched junction bases numbered 7, after V lost 1 base and J lost 10 bases. The CDR3: CATSRGQGAGRNVLTF. CDR3 in DNA: TGTGCCACCAGCAGAGGACAGGGGGCAGGCCGGAACGTCCTGACTTTC.

This clone was counted once. The chain employs TRBV2 and TRBJ2-2; D not certain. The CDR3 is 14 residues long. The germline V gene has CDR1 SNHLY and CDR2 FYNNEI. V was shortened by 4 bases and J by 3 bases, with 9 bases between the two germline ends. This chain's CDR3 is CASSVLRDTGELFF. The DNA of the CDR3 is TGTGCCAGCAGTGTACTACGAGACACCGGGGAGCTGTTTTTT. The full variable domain, completed using reference TRBV2 and TRBJ2-2, is EPEVTQTPSHQVTQMGQEVILRCVPISNHLYFYWYRQILGQKVEFLVSFYNNEISEKSEIFDDQFSVERPDGSNFTLKIRSTKLEDSAMYFCASSVLRDTGELFFGEGSRLTVL.